The 21 T cell receptor beta chains given below trace back to one sample, sequenced in a study of STAT5B mutations in CD4+ large granular lymphocyte leukemia. Libraries were prepared by immunoSEQ multiplex PCR; TCRdb keeps only in-frame clonotypes and omits some of them. The sample includes over 20,000 clones, about 76% seen only once; the top ten take around 0.33%. Sequenced material: CD4+ T cells from blood buffy coats. These receptors originate from a human donor in good health.

The chain recombines TRBV4-2 with TRBJ2-1; 8 nucleotides align to TRBD2. The CDR3 covers 16 residues. CDR1 is LGHNA and CDR2 is YNFKEQ in the germline V gene. V was clipped by 0 bases and J by 6 bases; unmatched bases: 7. Here the CDR3 reads CASSQEPQRGSNEQFF. CDR3 nucleotide sequence: TGTGCCAGCAGCCAAGAACCCCAGCGGGGGTCCAATGAGCAGTTCTTC.

The chain has TRBV6-6 and TRBJ1-6; D might be TRBD1 (5 bases). The V gene's germline CDR1 is MNHNY and CDR2 SVGAGI (reference sequence). Trimming shortened V by 0 bases and J by 9 bases, and 6 bases separated the two germline ends. CDR3 length equals 13 residues. Here the CDR3 DNA reads TGTGCCAGCAGTTACTCGGGGCCTTCACCCCTCCACTTT. As protein: CASSYSGPSPLHF.

This clone turned up a few times. The germline gene is not matched at one end of the junction; a read error may be the cause. The rearrangement uses TRBV7-7 and TRBJ2-6; D tentatively reads TRBD1 or TRBD2 (6 bases each). This CDR3 has 18 amino acids. CDR1 is SSHAT, CDR2 FNYEAQ, per germline (reference sequence). As DNA, the CDR3 is TGTGCTAGCAGCCCAGGGAGGACAGTGAGCTCTGGGGCCAACGTCCTGACTTTC. Amino acids: CASSPGRTVSSGANVLTF.

The gene calls are TRBV7-2 and TRBJ1-2; 7 bases are a match to TRBD1. Germline V gives CDR1 SGHTA, CDR2 FQGNSA. V gave up 5 bases and J gave up 6 bases; unmatched junction bases: 9. This CDR3 is 14 amino acids long. In DNA, the CDR3 is TGTGCCAGCAGCGGGATGACAGGGAGAGATGGCTACACCTTC. This gives the protein CASSGMTGRDGYTF.

In this sample, this clone turned up a few times. This sequence joins TRBV30 and TRBJ2-7; D might be TRBD1 (5 bases). V gave up 0 bases and J gave up 4 bases, with 13 bases separating them. CDR1 is GTSNPN, CDR2 SVGIG, per germline (reference sequence). The CDR3 extends over 14 amino acids. CDR3 sequence reads: CAWSVPPGMYEQYF. The CDR3 coding sequence is TGTGCCTGGAGTGTACCCCCAGGGATGTACGAGCAGTACTTC. Combining the CDR3 with reference TRBV30 and TRBJ2-7 gives the whole variable domain SQTIHQWPATLVQPVGSPLSLECTVEGTSNPNLYWYRQAAGRGLQLLFYSVGIGQISSEVPQNLSASRPQDRQFILSSKKLLLSDSGFYLCAWSVPPGMYEQYFGPGTRLTVT.

This chain connects TRBV4-1 to TRBJ2-1; 10 nucleotides line up with TRBD2. CDR1 is MGHRA and CDR2 is YSYEKL in the germline V gene. V gave up 0 bases and J gave up 0 bases; unmatched junction bases: 8. This CDR3 comprises 19 residues. DNA for the CDR3: TGCGCCAGCAGCCAAGATCGGAGCGGGGGGGCCGTCTCCTACAATGAGCAGTTCTTC. Protein product: CASSQDRSGGAVSYNEQFF.

The chain combines TRBV5-4 with TRBJ2-2; TRBD1 aligns across 9 bases. V was clipped by 4 bases and J by 3 bases; unmatched bases: 4. The length of the CDR3 is 15 residues. Germline V gene sequence: CDR1 SGHNT, CDR2 YYREEE (reference sequence). The CDR3 DNA is TGTGCCAGCAGCCCGGGACAGGGCTACACCGGGGAGCTGTTTTTT. Protein: CASSPGQGYTGELFF.

The chain uses TRBV28 and TRBJ1-6, with D hard to call. Germline CDR1 is MDHEN and CDR2 is SYDVKM. V was clipped by 7 bases and J by 6 bases, with 10 bases between them. The CDR3 sequence is 13 residues long. The CDR3 region has the DNA TGTGCCAGCATCACTCGGAGTAATTCACCCCTCCACTTT. It specifies CASITRSNSPLHF.

This clone showed up just a few times. This chain joins TRBV5-4 and TRBJ1-6; possible D gene TRBD1, 5 bases. Germline CDR1 SGHNT, CDR2 YYREEE (reference sequence). The CDR3 contains 16 residues. With 0 bases removed from V and 6 bases from J, the gap between germline ends came to 13 bases. The CDR3 sequence is CASSLGRGRLNSPLHF. The CDR3 bases are TGTGCCAGCAGCTTGGGGCGGGGACGGCTTAATTCACCCCTCCACTTT.

This chain connects TRBV11-2 to TRBJ2-1, with 8 bases fitting TRBD2. In germline, CDR1 is SGHAT, CDR2 FQNNGV. The CDR3 totals 14 residues. V trimming: 8 bases; J trimming: 4 bases; junction bases outside the gene matches: 7. The CDR3 spells CASRRGAGYNEQFF. In DNA, the CDR3 is TGTGCCAGCCGGCGGGGGGCGGGGTACAATGAGCAGTTCTTC.

This sequence joins TRBV7-9 and TRBJ1-6; unclear D gene. CDR1 is SEHNR, CDR2 FQNEAQ, per germline (reference sequence). CDR3 length equals 15 residues. V lost 3 bases and J lost 1, with 7 bases in between. The CDR3 region is CASSFGGSYNSPLHF. The CDR3 bases are TGTGCCAGCAGCTTCGGCGGATCCTATAATTCACCCCTCCACTTT.

This clone was detected a few times. The V call is TRBV19, the J call TRBJ1-5, with D hard to call. In germline, CDR1 is LNHDA, CDR2 SQIVND (reference sequence). Trimming cost V 5 bases and J 11 bases, with 16 bases left between them. The CDR3 loop spans 13 amino acids. CDR3 in amino acids: CASSPGLIGSQHF. The CDR3 nucleotides are TGTGCCAGTAGTCCCGGTCTTATCGGGTCCCAGCATTTT.

The rearrangement links TRBV7-8 to TRBJ2-3; 7 bases agree with TRBD2. This CDR3 comprises 15 residues. The V and J ends lost 5 bases and 6 bases, in that order; junction bases with no gene match: 11. Germline V gives CDR1 SGHVS, CDR2 FQNEAQ. Written as DNA, the CDR3 is TGTGCCAGCAGCCCAGGGCGGACTAGTGGGGATACGCAGTATTTT. It encodes CASSPGRTSGDTQYF.

The CDR3 DNA is TGTGCCAGCAGTTCCCAGGGGACTTTGAACACTGAAGCTTTCTTT. Translating it yields CASSSQGTLNTEAFF. This chain uses TRBV27 with TRBJ1-1, with D perhaps TRBD1 (6 bases). Germline CDR1 is MNHEY and CDR2 is SMNVEV (reference sequence). V lost 4 bases, J lost 0 bases, and 12 bases lay in between. This CDR3 has 15 amino acids.

The CDR3 loop is CASSLDRYRPYTF. The CDR3 DNA reads as TGTGCCAGCAGCCTGGACAGATACCGTCCCTACACCTTC. The V call is TRBV6-5, the J call TRBJ1-2; TRBD1 is a possible D gene (6 bases). The CDR3 totals 13 residues. V was clipped by 6 bases and J by 10 bases, with 18 bases between them. The germline V gene encodes CDR1 MNHEY and CDR2 SVGAGI.

V gene TRBV6-6 combines with J gene TRBJ1-1; 7 bases map to TRBD1. The germline CDR1 and CDR2 sequences are MNHNY and SVGAGI (reference sequence). There are 14 residues in the CDR3. Trimming removed 7 bases from V and 5 bases from J; junction bases left unmatched: 10. The CDR3 bases are TGTGCCAGCACCTCGGAGGGGGCAGGGACTGAAGCTTTCTTT. Its protein is CASTSEGAGTEAFF.

This clone was seen a single time. CDR3 sequence (DNA): TGTGCCAGCAGAGACGGGATGTACTACAATGAGCAGTTCTTC. It encodes CASRDGMYYNEQFF. The chain combines TRBV2 with TRBJ2-1; D is perhaps TRBD2 (5 bases). V lost 6 bases and J 3 bases, leaving 12 bases between the germline ends. CDR3 length: 14 amino acids. Per germline, CDR1 SNHLY and CDR2 FYNNEI.

The rearrangement uses TRBV21-1 and TRBJ1-2. TRBV21-1 is a recognized pseudogene. CDR3 size: 16 residues. The CDR3 loop is CASSPGGRRGDYGYTF. The CDR3 bases are TGTGCCAGCAGCCCGGGAGGCAGGCGAGGAGACTATGGCTACACCTTC.

This clone was picked up a small number of times. The CDR3 loop reads CASSPPVGGLYEQYF. CDR3 sequence (DNA): TGTGCCAGCTCACCACCGGTCGGGGGGCTCTACGAGCAGTACTTC. The V call is TRBV18, the J call TRBJ2-7; weak D call: TRBD2 (7 bases). The V gene lost 0 bases and the J gene lost 3 bases, with 12 bases spanning the gap. The CDR3 has 15 residues. Germline V gene sequence: CDR1 KGHSH, CDR2 LQKENI.

This clone was seen once. The genes are TRBV7-9 and TRBJ2-5, with TRBD2 identical over 7 bases. This CDR3 is 15 amino acids long. Germline CDR1 and CDR2: SEHNR and FQNEAQ (reference sequence). V dropped 3 bases and J dropped 11; count of bases not matched to a gene: 15. The CDR3 reads CASSFKRDPFSEQYF. The CDR3, as DNA: TGTGCCAGCAGCTTCAAGCGGGACCCGTTTAGTGAGCAGTACTTC.

The J gene is TRBJ2-7, the V gene TRBV6-5; D ambiguous. V was cut by 6 bases and J by 6 bases, with 18 bases left in between. Per the germline V gene, CDR1 is MNHEY and CDR2 is SVGAGI. The CDR3 is 14 residues long. The CDR3 DNA reads as TGTGCCAGCAGGCCTCCCGGTGGGGTCGGCGAGCAGTACTTC. It is translated as CASRPPGGVGEQYF.